This T cell receptor (beta chain) was captured in a study of T cell repertoires in cytomegalovirus infection. After removal of 2 bases from V and 8 bases from J, the junction contained 7 bases not matched to a gene. Germline V gene lookup returns CDR1 SGHTA and CDR2 FQGNSA. The CDR3 runs to 14 residues. Study conclusions and caveats: The ex vivo response was dominated by HLA-C-restricted CMV-specific TCR beta clonotypes.

TCRdb reprocessed the reads with MiXCR, giving one entry per CDR3 protein. The data show about 260,000 distinct CDR3 sequences, with around 9% seen just once and around 16% held by the top ten. This clonotype was seen at least ten times. Its target is unknown. The clonotype was recovered from a human donor in good health (CMV status not recorded). Some clones in this sample may be carry-over from other donors' samples. Input material: PBMCs. V usage is TRBV7-2 and J usage is TRBJ1-2; 8 bases match TRBD1. The CDR3 DNA reads as TGTGCCAGCAGCTTATCCGGGACAGGCGGAGGCTACACCTTC. It encodes CASSLSGTGGGYTF.